This is a list of T cell receptor beta chains from one sample in a study of beta chain features in type 1 diabetes. Some clones are missing from TCRdb's copy, which holds only in-frame ones; the method was immunoSEQ multiplex PCR. The sample lists fewer than 300,000 clones, roughly 20% occurring once. Source material: naive CD4+ T cells from blood. These receptors all stem from a middle-aged woman with type 1 diabetes. The CDR3 runs from the conserved cysteine through the conserved F or W. Each record gives: J gene, V gene, D gene, clone size, CDR3 protein, CDR3 DNA. D genes are given only for firm matches. Clone size is stated in some rows and not others, as once, few, many or a class when expanded.

>TRBJ1-5|TRBV2|TRBD1|few
CASVSTGASQPQHF
TGTGCCAGCGTTTCAACAGGGGCGAGTCAGCCCCAGCATTTT
>TRBJ2-7|TRBV9|-|few
CASSVGGISYEQYF
TGTGCCAGCAGCGTAGGCGGCATCTCCTACGAGCAGTACTTC
>TRBJ2-3|TRBV12-5|-|-
CASAPGLGLGTDTQYF
TGTGCTAGTGCCCCCGGACTGGGACTTGGCACAGATACGCAGTATTTT
>TRBJ2-1|TRBV4-3|-|few
CASSQETGTYNEQFF
TGCGCCAGCAGCCAAGAAACAGGGACCTACAATGAGCAGTTCTTC
>TRBJ1-4|TRBV7-9|-|-
CASSSTGFGEKLFF
TGTGCCAGCAGCTCAACAGGGTTTGGAGAAAAACTGTTTTTT
>TRBJ2-5|TRBV2|-|few
CASRIGVGETQYF
TGTGCCAGCAGGATCGGTGTCGGGGAGACCCAGTACTTC
>TRBJ2-5|TRBV7-7|TRBD2|once
CASSPREGGMETQYF
TGTGCCAGCAGCCCCCGGGAGGGGGGGATGGAGACCCAGTACTTC
>TRBJ1-6|TRBV9|-|-
CASSARQVKSPLHF
TGTGCCAGCAGCGCCAGACAGGTTAAGTCACCCCTCCACTTT
>TRBJ2-1|TRBV30|-|-
CASSPRGLDNEQFF
TGTGCCAGTTCACCACGCGGACTCGACAATGAGCAGTTCTTC
>TRBJ1-5|TRBV18|-|-
CASSRDGRPNQPQHF
TGTGCCAGCTCGCGGGACGGCAGACCCAATCAGCCCCAGCATTTT
>TRBJ2-4|TRBV5-4|-|few
CASSSVTGSKNIQYF
TGTGCCAGCAGCTCCGTTACAGGGTCCAAAAACATTCAGTACTTC
>TRBJ1-2|TRBV12-5|-|-
CASAYGRGYGYTF
TGTGCTAGTGCCTACGGGCGGGGCTATGGCTACACCTTC
>TRBJ2-1|TRBV15|TRBD1|few
CATSRDRDRVDNEQFF
TGTGCCACCAGCAGAGATCGGGACAGGGTTGACAATGAGCAGTTCTTC
>TRBJ1-2|TRBV28|-|few
CASSGDAGGYTF
TGTGCCAGCAGTGGGGACGCGGGAGGCTACACCTTC
>TRBJ1-2|TRBV9|-|-
CASSGRTASYTF
TGTGCCAGCAGCGGACGGACAGCCAGCTACACCTTC
>TRBJ1-1|TRBV9|-|-
CASSAAGWENTEAFF
TGTGCCAGCAGCGCCGCAGGGTGGGAGAACACTGAAGCTTTCTTT
>TRBJ1-2|TRBV29-1|-|-
CSVGETPLGNGYTF
TGCAGCGTTGGGGAGACGCCTCTGGGGAATGGCTACACCTTC
>TRBJ2-1|TRBV30|TRBD2|few
CAWSAVGGPGNEQFF
TGTGCCTGGAGTGCTGTGGGAGGGCCGGGCAATGAGCAGTTCTTC
>TRBJ2-1|TRBV4-3|TRBD1|few
CASSPSPTGNNEQFF
TGCGCCAGCAGCCCAAGCCCGACAGGGAACAATGAGCAGTTCTTC
>TRBJ1-2|TRBV6-6|-|few
CASSSGQDKTYGYTF
TGTGCCAGCAGTTCCGGACAAGACAAGACCTATGGCTACACCTTC
>TRBJ2-7|TRBV28|-|-
CASRFNRVSYEQYF
TGTGCCAGCAGATTTAACAGGGTCTCCTACGAGCAGTACTTC
>TRBJ2-1|TRBV18|-|few
CASSPPGYEQFF
TGTGCCAGCTCACCGCCAGGGTATGAGCAGTTCTTC
>TRBJ2-7|TRBV4-1|-|few
CASSQDLGRRGSYEQYF
TGCGCCAGCAGCCAAGATCTAGGGCGCAGGGGTTCCTACGAGCAGTACTTC
>TRBJ2-7|TRBV5-1|-|few
CASSLEFSAAAREQYF
TGCGCCAGCAGCTTGGAATTCTCGGCAGCGGCTCGCGAGCAGTACTTC
>TRBJ1-4|TRBV7-2|TRBD1|-
CASSLGGQGTLKLFF
TGTGCCAGCAGCTTAGGGGGACAGGGTACCCTAAAACTGTTTTTT
>TRBJ2-1|TRBV9|-|-
CASSSTPRGHNEQFF
TGTGCCAGCAGCTCGACCCCGCGAGGCCACAATGAGCAGTTCTTC
>TRBJ1-2|TRBV28|TRBD1|-
CASTLQGGSYTF
TGTGCCAGCACTCTACAGGGGGGGAGCTACACCTTC
>TRBJ1-1|TRBV6-6|-|-
CASSYQGDTEAFF
TGTGCCAGCAGTTACCAGGGCGACACTGAAGCTTTCTTT
>TRBJ2-3|TRBV9|TRBD2|-
CASSLPPSGVSTDTQYF
TGTGCCAGCAGCTTACCTCCTAGCGGGGTCAGCACAGATACGCAGTATTTT
>TRBJ1-5|TRBV4-2|-|few
CASSQDRGYNQPQHF
TGTGCCAGCAGCCAAGACAGAGGATACAATCAGCCCCAGCATTTT
>TRBJ2-1|TRBV16|-|-
CASSAREQQFF
TGTGCCAGCAGCGCCCGGGAGCAGCAGTTCTTC
>TRBJ1-2|TRBV30|-|-
CAWRTGPNYGYTF
TGTGCCTGGAGAACAGGACCTAACTATGGCTACACCTTC
>TRBJ2-2|TRBV27|-|-
CASSPLARADTGELFF
TGTGCCAGCAGTCCACTGGCCAGAGCGGACACCGGGGAGCTGTTTTTT
>TRBJ1-1|TRBV28|TRBD1|few
CASSLTGTANTEAFF
TGTGCCAGCAGTTTAACCGGGACAGCGAACACTGAAGCTTTCTTT
>TRBJ2-7|TRBV9|-|-
CASSPRDIAYEQYF
TGTGCCAGCAGCCCCCGGGACATAGCCTACGAGCAGTACTTC
>TRBJ2-1|TRBV4-1|-|-
CASSRTPVLADNEQFF
TGCGCCAGCAGCCGGACCCCGGTTTTAGCGGACAATGAGCAGTTCTTC
>TRBJ1-5|TRBV7-9|TRBD1|-
CASSLGRDRGVQPQHF
TGTGCCAGCAGCTTAGGCCGGGACAGGGGGGTTCAGCCCCAGCATTTT
>TRBJ1-1|TRBV6-4|-|-
CASSVSLNTEAFF
TGTGCCAGCAGTGTTAGCCTGAACACTGAAGCTTTCTTT